This passage covers 9 T cell receptor beta chains from one sample sequenced in a study of metastatic and nonmetastatic thyroid tumors. Until they underwent thyroid surgery, no patient had received any treatment. With MiXCR, TCRdb reprocessed the PCR reads. The table records 70,000 or so clones, approximately 15% of them present only once. Material for sequencing was blood. Receptor source: a male donor with papillary thyroid cancer or a benign thyroid nodule (not recorded which). Some clones in this sample may be carry-over from other donors' samples.

The sample holds many counts of this clone. The chain recombines TRBV7-9 with TRBJ2-1, with TRBD2 identical over 12 bases. Germline values: CDR1 SEHNR, CDR2 FQNEAQ (reference sequence). The CDR3 spans 16 residues. V gave up 2 bases and J gave up 7 bases; unmatched junction bases: 6. The CDR3 DNA follows: TGTGCCAGCAGCTTACTAGCGGGAGGGCAGTGGAATGAGCAGTTCTTC. Residues: CASSLLAGGQWNEQFF.

This clone was recorded many times. The genes are TRBV4-1 and TRBJ1-4; 10 nucleotides line up with TRBD1. Trimming cost V 1 base and J 3 bases; bases outside gene matches: 5. This CDR3 region has 17 residues. In germline, CDR1 is MGHRA, CDR2 YSYEKL. CDR3: CASSQGQGALANEKLFF. The CDR3 bases are TGCGCCAGCAGCCAAGGACAGGGGGCGCTTGCTAATGAAAAACTGTTTTTT.

This clone is labeled as medium-sized. J is TRBJ2-7 and V is TRBV12-3 or TRBV12-4, with 9 bases matching TRBD1. This CDR3 has 14 residues. Unmatched junction bases numbered 6, after V lost 4 bases and J lost 5 bases. The CDR3 nucleotides read TGTGCCAGCAGTTCCCGTGACAGGGGGAACGAGCAGTACTTC. This sequence encodes CASSSRDRGNEQYF.

This clone occurred a few times. The chain has TRBV6-1 and TRBJ2-2, with 8 bases lining up with TRBD1. After removal of 3 bases from V and 0 bases from J, the junction contained 3 bases not matched to a gene. In germline, CDR1 is MNHNS, CDR2 SASEGT. The CDR3 length is 16 residues. This CDR3 is CASSDLQGANTGELFF. CDR3 coding DNA: TGTGCCAGCAGTGACCTACAGGGGGCGAACACCGGGGAGCTGTTTTTT.

This clone was counted at least ten times. This chain links TRBV7-2 with TRBJ2-1, with 11 bases that match TRBD2. V lost 5 bases to trimming and J lost 4 bases; unmatched junction nucleotides: 10. Germline values: CDR1 SGHTA, CDR2 FQGNSA. This CDR3 spans 17 amino acids. CDR3 coding DNA: TGTGCCAGCAGCCGGACTAGCGGGTCCCTCCTTTACAATGAGCAGTTCTTC. The encoded protein is CASSRTSGSLLYNEQFF.

This clone was counted ten times or more. The chain joins TRBV5-1 to TRBJ2-7; 7 bases align to TRBD2. Germline CDR1 reads SGHRS; CDR2 reads YFSETQ. J lost 3 bases, V lost 4 bases, and 10 bases had no gene match. The CDR3 extends over 15 amino acids. CDR3 in DNA: TGCGCCAGCAGCCCTGATGGGCGGGAGAGCTACGAGCAGTACTTC. Amino acids: CASSPDGRESYEQYF.

This clone was seen repeatedly, ten times or more. The J gene is TRBJ1-2, the V gene TRBV9, with 7 nucleotides matching TRBD1. Trimming cost V 5 bases and J 4 bases; bases outside gene matches: 11. The length of the CDR3 is 15 residues. Germline-derived CDR1 and CDR2 are SGDLS and YYNGEE. CDR3 loop: CASRGTGATIYGYTF. CDR3 sequence (DNA): TGTGCCAGCAGGGGCACAGGGGCGACTATCTATGGCTACACCTTC.

This clone has ten or more counts. V and J are TRBV4-3 and TRBJ2-1; 9 nucleotides match TRBD2. CDR1 and CDR2 (germline): LGHNA, YSLEER. V dropped 2 bases and J dropped 5; count of bases not matched to a gene: 7. The CDR3 totals 16 residues. The CDR3 protein is CASSQLIAGANNEQFF. CDR3 nucleotide sequence: TGCGCCAGCAGCCAACTCATAGCGGGAGCCAACAATGAGCAGTTCTTC.

This clone was counted many times. V usage is TRBV20-1 and J usage is TRBJ2-3; D remains unclear. The ends were cut back, 8 bases at V and 0 bases at J, with 9 bases in the middle. This CDR3 region has 12 residues. Germline lookup yields CDR1 DFQATT and CDR2 SNEGSKA (reference sequence). CDR3 sequence (DNA): TGCAGTCCTTCTCTCAGCACAGATACGCAGTATTTT. Protein product: CSPSLSTDTQYF.